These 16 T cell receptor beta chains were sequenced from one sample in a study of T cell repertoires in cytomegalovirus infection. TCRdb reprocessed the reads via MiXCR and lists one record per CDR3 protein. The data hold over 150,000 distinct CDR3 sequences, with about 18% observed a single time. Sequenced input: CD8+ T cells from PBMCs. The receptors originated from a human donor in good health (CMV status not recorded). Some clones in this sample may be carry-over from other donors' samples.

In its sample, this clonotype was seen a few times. The CDR3 is CASSATGLNTEAFF. Here the CDR3 DNA reads TGTGCCAGCAGCGCCACGGGTTTGAACACTGAAGCTTTCTTT. The chain uses TRBV7-6 and TRBJ1-1; D gene uncertain. The CDR3 is made up of 14 amino acids. The ends were cut back, 5 bases at V and 0 bases at J, with 10 bases in the middle. CDR1 and CDR2 (germline): SGHVS, FNYEAQ.

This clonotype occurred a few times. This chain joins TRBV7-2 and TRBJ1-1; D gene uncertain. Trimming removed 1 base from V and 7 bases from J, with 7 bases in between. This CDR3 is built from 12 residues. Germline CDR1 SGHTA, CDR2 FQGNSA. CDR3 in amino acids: CASSLGRIEAFF. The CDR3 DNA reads TGTGCCAGCAGCTTAGGGCGGATTGAAGCTTTCTTT.

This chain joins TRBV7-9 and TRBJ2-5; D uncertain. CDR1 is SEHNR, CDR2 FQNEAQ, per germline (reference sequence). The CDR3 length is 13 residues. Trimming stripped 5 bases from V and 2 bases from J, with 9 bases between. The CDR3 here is CASSRTDQETQYF. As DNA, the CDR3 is TGTGCCAGCAGCCGGACGGATCAAGAGACCCAGTACTTC.

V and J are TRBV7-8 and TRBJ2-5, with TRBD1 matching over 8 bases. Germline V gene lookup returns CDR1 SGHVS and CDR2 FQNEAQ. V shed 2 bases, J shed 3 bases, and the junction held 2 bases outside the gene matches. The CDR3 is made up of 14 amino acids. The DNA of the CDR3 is TGTGCCAGCAGCTTACAGGGGGCCGAAGAGACCCAGTACTTC. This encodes CASSLQGAEETQYF. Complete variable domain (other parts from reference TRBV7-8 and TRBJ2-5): GAGVSQSPRYKVAKRGQDVALRCDPISGHVSLFWYQQALGQGPEFLTYFQNEAQLDKSGLPSDRFFAERPEGSVSTLKIQRTQQEDSAVYLCASSLQGAEETQYFGPGTRLLVL.

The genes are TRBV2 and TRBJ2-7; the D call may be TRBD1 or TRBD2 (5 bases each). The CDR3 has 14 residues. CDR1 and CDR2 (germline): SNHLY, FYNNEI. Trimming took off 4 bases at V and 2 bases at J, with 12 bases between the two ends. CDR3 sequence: CASSVAGTPYEQYF. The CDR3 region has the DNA TGTGCCAGCAGTGTAGCTGGGACGCCCTACGAGCAGTACTTC.

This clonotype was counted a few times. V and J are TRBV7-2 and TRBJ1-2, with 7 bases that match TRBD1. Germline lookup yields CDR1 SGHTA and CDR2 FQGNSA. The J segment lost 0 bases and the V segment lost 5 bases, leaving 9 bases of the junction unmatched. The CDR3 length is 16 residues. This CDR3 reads CASSGGTVDPNYGYTF. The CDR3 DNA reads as TGTGCCAGCAGCGGCGGGACAGTAGATCCTAACTATGGCTACACCTTC.

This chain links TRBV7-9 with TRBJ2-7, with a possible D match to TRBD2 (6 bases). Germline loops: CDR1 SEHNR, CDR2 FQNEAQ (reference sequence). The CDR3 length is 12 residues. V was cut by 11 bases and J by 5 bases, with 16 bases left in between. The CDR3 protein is CAGTEGPNEQYF. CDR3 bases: TGTGCCGGTACGGAGGGGCCGAACGAGCAGTACTTC.

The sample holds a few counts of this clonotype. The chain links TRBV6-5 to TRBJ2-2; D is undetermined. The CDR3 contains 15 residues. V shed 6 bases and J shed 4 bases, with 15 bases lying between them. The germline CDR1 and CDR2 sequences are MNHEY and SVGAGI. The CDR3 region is CASSLSTVGTGELFF. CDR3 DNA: TGTGCCAGCAGCTTGTCCACGGTGGGCACCGGGGAGCTGTTTTTT.

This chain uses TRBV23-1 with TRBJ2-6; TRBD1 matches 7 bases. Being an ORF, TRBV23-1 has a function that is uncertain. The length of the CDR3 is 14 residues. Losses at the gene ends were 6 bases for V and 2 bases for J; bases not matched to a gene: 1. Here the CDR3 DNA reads TGCGCCAGCAGGACAGGGACTGGGGCCAACGTCCTGACTTTC. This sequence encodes CASRTGTGANVLTF.

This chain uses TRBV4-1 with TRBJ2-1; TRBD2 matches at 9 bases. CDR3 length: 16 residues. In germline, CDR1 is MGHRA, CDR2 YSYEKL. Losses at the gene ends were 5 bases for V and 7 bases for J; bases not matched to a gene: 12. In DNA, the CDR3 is TGCGCCAGCAGCGCTAGGGAGCGGGGGGCCGGTAATGAGCAGTTCTTC. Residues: CASSARERGAGNEQFF.

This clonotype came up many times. CDR3 region: CASSPTAGNGETQYF. CDR3 nucleotide sequence: TGTGCCAGCAGCCCGACGGCAGGGAACGGAGAGACCCAGTACTTC. The chain couples TRBV7-8 to TRBJ2-5, with D possibly being TRBD1 (5 bases). V lost 5 bases to trimming and J lost 4 bases, with 17 bases between them. The CDR3 runs 15 residues. The V gene's germline CDR1 is SGHVS and CDR2 FQNEAQ.

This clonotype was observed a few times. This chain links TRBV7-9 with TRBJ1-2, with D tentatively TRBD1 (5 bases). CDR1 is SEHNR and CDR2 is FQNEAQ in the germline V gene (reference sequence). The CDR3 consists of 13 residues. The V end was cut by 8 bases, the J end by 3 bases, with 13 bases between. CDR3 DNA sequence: TGTGCCAGCCTGGACAATTTAGACTATGGCTACACCTTC. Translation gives CASLDNLDYGYTF. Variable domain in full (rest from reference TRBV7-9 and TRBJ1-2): DTGVSQNPRHKITKRGQNVTFRCDPISEHNRLYWYRQTLGQGPEFLTYFQNEAQLEKSRLLSDRFSAERPKGSFSTLEIQRTEQGDSAMYLCASLDNLDYGYTFGSGTRLTVV.

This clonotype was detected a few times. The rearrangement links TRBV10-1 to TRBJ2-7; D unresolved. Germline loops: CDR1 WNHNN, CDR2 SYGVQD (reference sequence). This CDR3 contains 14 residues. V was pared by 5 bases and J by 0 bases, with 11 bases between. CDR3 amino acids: CASSKTLDSYEQYF. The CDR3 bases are TGCGCCAGCAGTAAGACGTTGGACTCCTACGAGCAGTACTTC.

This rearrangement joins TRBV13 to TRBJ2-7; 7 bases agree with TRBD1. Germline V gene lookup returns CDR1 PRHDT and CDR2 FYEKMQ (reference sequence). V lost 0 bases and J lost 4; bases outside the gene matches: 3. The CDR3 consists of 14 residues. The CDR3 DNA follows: TGTGCCAGCAGCTTAGGTGGGACAGCGTACGAGCAGTACTTC. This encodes CASSLGGTAYEQYF.

The CDR3 DNA is TGTGCCAGCAGTTCCTTAGGGGGGCCGGTGGATACGCAGTATTTT. Translated: CASSSLGGPVDTQYF. The V call is TRBV6-2 or TRBV6-3, the J call TRBJ2-3; D possibly matches TRBD1 or TRBD2 (6 bases each). V was cut by 4 bases and J by 6 bases, with 17 bases left in between. Germline loops: CDR1 MNHEY, CDR2 SVGEGT. This CDR3 has 15 amino acids.

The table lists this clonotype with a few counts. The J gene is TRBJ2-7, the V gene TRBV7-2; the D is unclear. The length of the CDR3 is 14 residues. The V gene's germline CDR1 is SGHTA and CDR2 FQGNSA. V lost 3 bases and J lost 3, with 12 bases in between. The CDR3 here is CASSFATVDYEQYF. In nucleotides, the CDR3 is TGTGCCAGCAGCTTCGCCACGGTGGACTACGAGCAGTACTTC. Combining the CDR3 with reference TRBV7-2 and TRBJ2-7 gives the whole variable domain GAGVSQSPSNKVTEKGKDVELRCDPISGHTALYWYRQSLGQGLEFLIYFQGNSAPDKSGLPSDRFSAERTGGSVSTLTIQRTQQEDSAVYLCASSFATVDYEQYFGPGTRLTVT.